Listed below are T cell receptor beta chains from one sample, sequenced in a study of regulatory T cells in long-lasting Graves disease. TCRdb reprocessed the multiplex PCR reads with MiXCR, giving one entry per CDR3 protein. The data show about 470,000 distinct CDR3 sequences, under 25% seen once. Sequencing was performed on peripheral blood mononuclear cells (PBMCs), taken when the disease was refractory, from a patient treated with antithyroid drugs. All receptors derive from a female donor with Graves disease. Both conserved end residues are part of each CDR3. Fields, in order: clone size, J gene, V gene, D gene, CDR3 DNA, CDR3 protein. A D gene is named only where the DNA matches it firmly. Not all rows give a size; the values are once, few, many and, for expanded clones, a class.

>few|TRBJ2-7|TRBV5-5|TRBD1
TGTGCCAGCAGTCTAACCCTGGGACAGCCAAGCTTC
CASSLTLGQPSF
>many|TRBJ1-2|TRBV28|TRBD1
TGTGCCAGCAGTCCTCAGACAGGGCAATATGGCTACACCTTC
CASSPQTGQYGYTF
>many|TRBJ1-5|TRBV5-1|-
TGCGCCAGCAGCCGAGAGACCGATCAGCCCCAGCATTTT
CASSRETDQPQHF
>few|TRBJ2-3|TRBV2|-
TGTGCCAGCAGTGACTCTCATCTGGCGGATACGCAGTATTTT
CASSDSHLADTQYF
>-|TRBJ2-3|TRBV20-1|-
TGCAGTGCTAGGAGGTGGGGCCGCACAGATACGCAGTATTTT
CSARRWGRTDTQYF
>-|TRBJ2-7|TRBV25-1|-
TGTGCCAGCAGTACCCGCGGACGGTTCCCCTACGAGCAGTACTTC
CASSTRGRFPYEQYF
>many|TRBJ2-7|TRBV28|TRBD2
TGTGCCAGCAGTTTAGATCCAGCGGGAGGGGATGAGCAGTACTTC
CASSLDPAGGDEQYF
>few|TRBJ2-5|TRBV4-1|-
TGCGCCAGCAGCCAAGGGACCCCCGGAGGGACCCAGTACTTC
CASSQGTPGGTQYF
>-|TRBJ2-1|TRBV3-1|-
TGTGCCAGCAGCCTCGGCCGAAAGTACAATGAGCAGTTCTTC
CASSLGRKYNEQFF
>-|TRBJ2-7|TRBV5-1|-
TGCGCCAGCAGCTGGACAACCGGGACAAATTCCTACGAGCAGTACTTC
CASSWTTGTNSYEQYF
>few|TRBJ2-5|TRBV7-2|-
TGTGCCAGCAGCTTAAAGCTGGAGGGGGCGACCCAGTACTTC
CASSLKLEGATQYF
>-|TRBJ1-4|TRBV7-2|-
TGTGCCAGCAGCTTAGGGTCAGGGGAAAAACTGTTTTTT
CASSLGSGEKLFF